These T cell receptor beta chains were read from a single sample in a study of naive and memory T cell subsets. TCRdb reprocessed the UMI-ligation and nested PCR reads via MiXCR and lists one record per CDR3 protein. The sample shows 75,000 to 85,000 distinct CDR3 sequences, around 13% of them seen only once. The sample consisted of central memory CD4+ T cells from blood. Receptors were obtained from a human donor in good health. Both conserved end residues are part of each CDR3.

V: TRBV20-1; length: 14; J: TRBJ1-4; CDR3: CSAKPGQGDEKLFF
V: TRBV11-2; length: 15; J: TRBJ1-5; CDR3: CASSSLQGLGQPQHF
V: TRBV29-1; length: 14; J: TRBJ2-5; CDR3: CSVAKPGQTETQYF
V: TRBV10-2; length: 15; J: TRBJ2-1; CDR3: CASRLEGGGYNEQFF
V: TRBV5-6; length: 15; J: TRBJ2-7; CDR3: CASSWRGSENYEQYF
V: TRBV6-5; length: 15; J: TRBJ1-5; CDR3: CASSAGRGNNQPQHF
V: TRBV3-1; length: 15; J: TRBJ1-1; CDR3: CASSQDITVNTEAFF
V: TRBV20-1; length: 15; J: TRBJ2-3; CDR3: CSANPALDSTDTQYF
V: TRBV6-2/TRBV6-3; length: 15; J: TRBJ2-7; CDR3: CASSYWQGARYEQYF
V: TRBV6-1; length: 13; J: TRBJ2-7; CDR3: CASTWTGRDEQYF
V: TRBV29-1; length: 12; J: TRBJ1-2; CDR3: CSVGSGNYGYTF
V: TRBV15; length: 16; J: TRBJ1-5; CDR3: CATSSAGGNSNQPQHF
V: TRBV7-8; length: 16; J: TRBJ1-4; CDR3: CASSATSQGFREKLFF
V: TRBV5-6; length: 14; J: TRBJ1-6; CDR3: CASIRDGYNSPLHF
V: TRBV12-3/TRBV12-4; length: 15; J: TRBJ1-2; CDR3: CASTRDPCFLYGYTF
V: TRBV20-1; length: 16; J: TRBJ2-4; CDR3: CSARDRLDSGNVIQYF
V: TRBV3-1; length: 16; J: TRBJ2-2; CDR3: CASSLPSTLNTGELFF
V: TRBV7-2; length: 15; J: TRBJ2-7; CDR3: CASSPRGANKGEQYF
V: TRBV28; length: 12; J: TRBJ2-2; CDR3: CASSLLSGELFF
V: TRBV7-9; length: 15; J: TRBJ1-2; CDR3: CASSLGHSQNYGYTF
V: TRBV3-1; length: 16; J: TRBJ2-1; CDR3: CASSHVGLAPRGEQFF
V: TRBV28; length: 14; J: TRBJ1-2; CDR3: CASSTQGAGYGYTF
V: TRBV6-1; length: 14; J: TRBJ2-3; CDR3: CASIRRESTDTQYF
V: TRBV3-1; length: 15; J: TRBJ2-7; CDR3: CASSQAASDSYEQYF
V: TRBV6-2/TRBV6-3; length: 15; J: TRBJ2-6; CDR3: CASTLAASGANVLTF
V: TRBV2; length: 15; J: TRBJ1-6; CDR3: CASFHRRAAGSPLHF
V: TRBV6-2/TRBV6-3; length: 16; J: TRBJ2-3; CDR3: CASSLRTSGRTDTQYF
V: TRBV6-5; length: 17; J: TRBJ2-2; CDR3: CASSSGGLAGDAGELFF
V: TRBV24-1; length: 16; J: TRBJ2-1; CDR3: CATSDLARGPYNEQFF
V: TRBV6-4; length: 14; J: TRBJ2-3; CDR3: CASSPTLSTDTQYF
V: TRBV29-1; length: 15; J: TRBJ2-3; CDR3: CSVDRGSASTDTQYF
V: TRBV2; length: 13; J: TRBJ2-1; CDR3: CASSFSVYNEQFF
V: TRBV30; length: 12; J: TRBJ2-2; CDR3: CAWNPNTGELFF
V: TRBV3-1; length: 13; J: TRBJ2-3; CDR3: CASRTGVRDTQYF
V: TRBV12-3/TRBV12-4; length: 15; J: TRBJ1-2; CDR3: CASSLAGQSRAGYTF